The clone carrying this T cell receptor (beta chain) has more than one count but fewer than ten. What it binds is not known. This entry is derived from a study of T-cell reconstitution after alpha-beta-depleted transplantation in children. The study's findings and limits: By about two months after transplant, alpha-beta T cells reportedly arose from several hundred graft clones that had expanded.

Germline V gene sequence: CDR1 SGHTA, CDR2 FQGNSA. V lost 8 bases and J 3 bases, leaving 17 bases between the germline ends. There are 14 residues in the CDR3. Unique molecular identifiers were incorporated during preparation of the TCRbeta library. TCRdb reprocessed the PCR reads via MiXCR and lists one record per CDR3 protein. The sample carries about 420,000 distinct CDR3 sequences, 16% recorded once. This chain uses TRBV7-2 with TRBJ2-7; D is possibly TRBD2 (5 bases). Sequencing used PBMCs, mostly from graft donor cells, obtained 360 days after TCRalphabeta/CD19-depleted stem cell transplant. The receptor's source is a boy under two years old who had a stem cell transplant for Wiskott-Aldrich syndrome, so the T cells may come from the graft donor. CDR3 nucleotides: TGTGCCAGCTCCCCTAGCTGGAGAGGCTACGAGCAGTACTTC. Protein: CASSPSWRGYEQYF.